Each of the 6 T cell receptor beta chains below was sequenced from the same sample in a study of post-analysis software for immune sequencing data. Regarding the study as a whole: Among 5 or 6 TRBV segments more frequent in patients than controls were TRBV5-6, TRBV5-1 and TRBV20-1.

Unique molecular identifiers tagged the TCR beta cDNA libraries. One entry per CDR3 protein results from TCRdb running MiXCR on the PCR reads. The data contain roughly 870,000 distinct CDR3 sequences, around 53% of them seen just once; the ten biggest clones take up about 4.8%. These TCRs are of unknown antigen specificity. The sequencing sample was made of blood. The source is a girl between 10 and 17 years old with multiple sclerosis.

The rearrangement joins TRBV21-1 to TRBJ2-7; the D call TRBD1 from the table was never checked on the DNA. TRBV21-1 is assigned pseudogene status. This CDR3 contains 18 residues. The CDR3 protein is CASSKRDRGTGPVHEQYF. CDR3 DNA: TGTGCCAGCAGCAAAAGGGACAGGGGGACCGGGCCCGTCCACGAGCAGTACTTC.

This clonotype was seen just once. For the CDR3, the DNA is TGTGCCAGCAGAACTACTAGGGGGACGAGGGATACGCAGTATTTT. It specifies CASRTTRGTRDTQYF. This rearrangement joins TRBV6-6 to TRBJ2-3, with D maybe TRBD1 (6 bases). This CDR3 has 15 residues. V was clipped by 6 bases and J by 6 bases, with 19 bases between them. CDR1 and CDR2 from the germline V gene are MNHNY and SVGAGI (reference sequence).

The CDR3, as DNA: TGCGCCAGCAGCTTCAGCGGATCGCGGGAGTATGGCGGGTGGAACACCGGGGAGCTGTTTTTT. It specifies CASSFSGSREYGGWNTGELFF. V and J are TRBV5-1 and TRBJ2-2; 7 bases align to TRBD2. Germline CDR1 and CDR2: SGHRS and YFSETQ. This CDR3 is built from 21 residues. Trimming cost V 2 bases and J 1 base; bases outside gene matches: 20.

The chain carries TRBV20-1 and TRBJ2-2; a possible D gene is TRBD2 (5 bases). V dropped 5 bases and J dropped 6 bases, with 19 bases sitting between them. The CDR3 consists of 15 residues. Germline CDR1 is DFQATT and CDR2 is SNEGSKA (reference sequence). Here the CDR3 DNA reads TGCAGTGCTTTGTCGGGGTCCGAGGGTCCCGGGGAGCTGTTTTTT. Translating gives CSALSGSEGPGELFF.

This chain connects TRBV2 to TRBJ1-5, with D unclear. CDR3 size: 12 residues. Germline V gene sequence: CDR1 SNHLY, CDR2 FYNNEI. V lost 8 bases to trimming and J lost 9 bases, with 14 bases between them. This CDR3 is CASLGNLWPQHF. DNA for the CDR3: TGTGCCAGCCTGGGTAATCTATGGCCCCAGCATTTT.

The chain has TRBV4-1 and TRBJ1-2; TRBD1 agrees at 9 bases. Trimming removed 6 bases from V and 8 bases from J; junction bases left unmatched: 10. There are 14 residues in the CDR3. Per the germline V gene, CDR1 is MGHRA and CDR2 is YSYEKL. Written as DNA, the CDR3 is TGCGCCAGCAGGTTGCGGGACAGGGAGAACGGCTACACCTTC. Encoded protein: CASRLRDRENGYTF.